Here is one T cell receptor beta chain with its context. The V gene end was trimmed by 6 bases and the J gene end by 1 base; junction bases not matched to a gene: 7. The CDR3 length is 14 residues. Germline V gene lookup returns CDR1 SQVTM and CDR2 ANQGSEA. These data belong to a study of early T cells in non-severe SARS-CoV-2 infection. TCRdb independently ran MiXCR on the 5' RACE reads; one entry per CDR3 protein. The data contain about 52,000 distinct CDR3 sequences, 9.5% to 12% of them singletons. This chain joins TRBV29-1 and TRBJ1-1, with 8 bases fitting TRBD1. The sequence was collected from an adult who was a healthcare worker with PCR-confirmed SARS-CoV-2 infection or an uninfected control (not recorded which). Specimen: whole blood. CDR3 bases: TGCAGCGTCCAAACAGGGGGATGGAACACTGAAGCTTTCTTT. This translates into CSVQTGGWNTEAFF.